This T cell receptor (beta chain) was sequenced for a study of beta chain features in type 1 diabetes. Findings of the study overall: Patients showed naive, central memory and Treg TCRB repertoires that appeared more similar than those of healthy donors. Type 1 diabetes patients showed a moderate but significant shortening of TCRB CDR3s in all four CD4+ subsets.

Markers CD45RO/CCR7/CD25/CD127/CD95/CD27 served to sort CD4+ naive, central memory, regulatory and stem cell-like memory cells. Every bit of the isolated RNA underwent reverse transcription, so sequencing read expressed TCRB transcripts. Some clones are missing from TCRdb's copy, which holds only in-frame ones; the method was immunoSEQ multiplex PCR. The table has approximately 240,000 clones, 16% seen once. The V end was cut by 4 bases, the J end by 7 bases, with 11 bases between. Germline V lookup: CDR1 MGHDK, CDR2 SYGVNS. CDR3 size: 12 residues. This clone was found a few times. Antigen: not known. The sequenced sample consisted of naive CD4+ T cells from blood. This TCR came from a man under 40 with type 1 diabetes. The rearrangement joins TRBV25-1 to TRBJ2-7; D not resolved. As DNA, the CDR3 is TGTGCCAGCAGTGGCCCCGTGGAGGAGCAGTACTTC. This translates into CASSGPVEEQYF.